This T cell receptor (beta chain) was sequenced during a study of STAT5B mutations in CD4+ large granular lymphocyte leukemia. Overall study: Healthy donors showed HLA-associated enrichment of the CDR3 'QG' motif. Study-wide results and caveats: Patient CD4-sorted repertoires looked more clonal than healthy CD4+ repertoires, even without putative leukemic clones.

As regards this clone: What it recognizes is unknown.

The V end lost 9 bases, the J end lost 1 base, and 12 bases lay between the germline ends. Germline-derived CDR1 and CDR2 are MNHNS and SASEGT. This CDR3 is built from 13 residues. Original processing notes: Lowest detectable productive clonotype frequency was 2.59 x 10-5. The method was immunoSEQ multiplex PCR; TCRdb's version includes in-frame clones alone and lacks a portion of them. V and J calls and clone size follow that table, whereas D and trimming were derived from the DNA. The profile shows 35,000 or so clones, about 85% of them singletons. This TCR was sampled from a human donor in good health. The chain carries TRBV6-1 and TRBJ1-1; maybe TRBD1 (5 bases). The sample was CD4+ T cells from blood buffy coats. CDR3 residues: CASSGFGNTEAFF. The CDR3 coding sequence is TGTGCCAGTTCAGGGTTCGGGAACACTGAAGCTTTCTTT.